These 9 T cell receptor beta chains were sequenced from one sample in a study of CD8+CD57+ T cells in acquired aplastic anemia. Sequenced patients had shown CD8+CD57+ cell expansion by flow cytometry. The use of genomic DNA as template underpinned the TCR beta VDJ and CDR3 profiling. TCRdb re-analysed the reads in MiXCR, keeping a single row per CDR3 protein. The sample lists 100,000 to 150,000 distinct CDR3 sequences, about 43% seen once, with about 2.4% in the top ten. What was sequenced was sorted CD4+, CD8+, or CD8+CD57+ T cells (not recorded which) from PBMCs. These receptors all stem from a human donor with aplastic anemia.

This clonotype was observed a handful of times. V gene TRBV4-1 combines with J gene TRBJ2-7, with D possibly being TRBD2 (5 bases). The CDR3 has 17 residues. Per germline, CDR1 MGHRA and CDR2 YSYEKL. V gave up 1 base and J gave up 1 base, with 17 bases separating them. The CDR3 DNA follows: TGCGCCAGCAGCCAAGGCTATCGGGCGGGTTTTTCCTACGAGCAGTACTTC. It encodes CASSQGYRAGFSYEQYF.

Comments on this clonotype: Given a much more abundant clone one base away, this may be a read error. The chain recombines TRBV5-6 with TRBJ1-3, with D unresolved. This CDR3 is built from 16 residues. With 7 bases removed from V and 0 bases from J, the gap between germline ends came to 17 bases. From germline, CDR1 is SGHDT and CDR2 YYEEEE. The CDR3 DNA reads TGTGCCAGCCGCGCATTACTAGGGCTCTCTGGAAACACCATATATTTT. Translation: CASRALLGLSGNTIYF.

The chain employs TRBV15 and TRBJ2-7, with 9 bases identical to TRBD1. From germline, CDR1 is LNHNV and CDR2 YYDKDF (reference sequence). Germline trimming cut 8 bases from V and 6 bases from J; bases unmatched to any gene: 11. This CDR3 region has 14 residues. In DNA, the CDR3 is TGTGCCACCTCGGCCGGGACAGGGTTCCGCGAGCAGTACTTC. Its translation: CATSAGTGFREQYF.

This clonotype has a count of ten or more. V usage is TRBV3-1 and J usage is TRBJ1-2, with D unresolved. This CDR3 comprises 12 residues. With 4 bases removed from V and 2 bases from J, the gap between germline ends came to 5 bases. The germline V gene has CDR1 LGHDT and CDR2 YNNKEL (reference sequence). The CDR3 bases are TGTGCCAGCAGCCGGGCCAACTATGGCTACACCTTC. It encodes CASSRANYGYTF.

There are many counts of this clonotype. J is TRBJ1-1 and V is TRBV10-3; 9 nucleotides agree with TRBD1. Germline assignment: CDR1 ENHRY and CDR2 SYGVKD. V trimming: 4 bases; J trimming: 4 bases; junction bases outside the gene matches: 7. The CDR3 length is 15 residues. CDR3 nucleotide sequence: TGTGCCATCAGTGTAGACAGGGGGGGTAGCACTGAAGCTTTCTTT. Its translation: CAISVDRGGSTEAFF.

This clonotype was observed a single time. A read error is possible here, since a much larger clone lies one base away. The J gene is TRBJ2-7, the V gene TRBV3-1; 7 bases match TRBD2. V trimming: 4 bases; J trimming: 5 bases; junction bases outside the gene matches: 8. This CDR3 is built from 14 residues. In germline, CDR1 is LGHDT, CDR2 YNNKEL (reference sequence). CDR3 sequence: CASSPGLEVHEQYF. CDR3 coding DNA: TGTGCCAGCAGCCCCGGACTAGAAGTCCACGAGCAGTACTTC.

The CDR3, as DNA: TGTGCCAGCAGTCCCCGGGGGCTGGGGGGGTATGCGGAAAAACTGTTTTTT. It encodes CASSPRGLGGYAEKLFF. The V call is TRBV6-1, the J call TRBJ1-4; D possibly corresponds to TRBD1 (6 bases). CDR1 is MNHNS and CDR2 is SASEGT in the germline V gene. V was cut by 5 bases and J by 8 bases, with 24 bases left in between. This CDR3 region has 17 residues.

Many counts were recorded for this clonotype. V is TRBV5-1 and J is TRBJ1-6; a weak D match, TRBD1 (5 bases). V was pared by 2 bases and J by 5 bases, with 8 bases between. Germline CDR1 is SGHRS and CDR2 is YFSETQ. CDR3 length: 14 residues. CDR3 residues: CASSLDRNNSPLHF. The CDR3 region has the DNA TGCGCCAGCAGCTTAGACAGAAATAATTCACCCCTCCACTTT.

This clonotype was seen many times. The genes are TRBV5-8 and TRBJ2-3, with a tentative D call TRBD2 (6 bases). V was cut by 3 bases and J by 3 bases, with 14 bases left in between. Germline V gene data show CDR1 as SGHTS and CDR2 as YDEGEE. The CDR3 has 15 amino acids. The CDR3 region has the DNA TGTGCCAGCAGCTCACCGGGACTCATGACAGATACGCAGTATTTT. Its translation: CASSSPGLMTDTQYF.